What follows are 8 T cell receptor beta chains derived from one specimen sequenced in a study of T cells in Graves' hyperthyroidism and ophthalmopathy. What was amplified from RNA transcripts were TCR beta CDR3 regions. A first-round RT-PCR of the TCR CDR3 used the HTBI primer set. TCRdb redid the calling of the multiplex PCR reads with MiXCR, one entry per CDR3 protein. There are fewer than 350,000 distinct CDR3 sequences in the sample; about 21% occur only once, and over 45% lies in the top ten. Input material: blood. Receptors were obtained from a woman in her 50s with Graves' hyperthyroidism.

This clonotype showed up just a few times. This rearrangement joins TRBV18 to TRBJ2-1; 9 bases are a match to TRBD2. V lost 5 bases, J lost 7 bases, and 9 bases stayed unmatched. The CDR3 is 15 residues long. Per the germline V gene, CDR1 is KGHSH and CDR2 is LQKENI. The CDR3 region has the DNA TGTGCCAGCTCAAGAGCCGGGACTAGCCATAATGAGCAGTTCTTC. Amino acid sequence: CASSRAGTSHNEQFF.

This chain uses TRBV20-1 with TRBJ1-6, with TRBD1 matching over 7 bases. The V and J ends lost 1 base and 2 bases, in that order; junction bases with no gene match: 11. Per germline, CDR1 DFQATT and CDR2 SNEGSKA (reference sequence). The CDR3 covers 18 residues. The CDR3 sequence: CSARVIKSRGTYNSPLHF. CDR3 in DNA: TGCAGTGCTAGAGTGATTAAAAGCAGGGGGACCTATAATTCACCCCTCCACTTT.

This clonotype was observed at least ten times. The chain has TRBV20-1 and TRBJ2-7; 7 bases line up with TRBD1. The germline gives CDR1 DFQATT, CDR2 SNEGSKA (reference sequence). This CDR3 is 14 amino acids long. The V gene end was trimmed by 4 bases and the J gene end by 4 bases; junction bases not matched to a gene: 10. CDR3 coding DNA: TGCAGTGCTAATATTGGACAGGTCTCATACGAGCAGTACTTC. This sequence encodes CSANIGQVSYEQYF.

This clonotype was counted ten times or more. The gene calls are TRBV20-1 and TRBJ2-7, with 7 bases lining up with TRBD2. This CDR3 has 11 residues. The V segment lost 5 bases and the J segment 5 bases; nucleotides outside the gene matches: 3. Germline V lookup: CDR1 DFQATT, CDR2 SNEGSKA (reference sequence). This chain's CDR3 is CSAGGRDEQYF. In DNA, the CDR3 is TGCAGTGCTGGGGGGAGGGACGAGCAGTACTTC.

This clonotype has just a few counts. CDR3 amino acids: CSAREYRVMNTEAFF. Here the CDR3 DNA reads TGCAGTGCTAGAGAGTATCGGGTAATGAACACTGAAGCTTTCTTT. This chain links TRBV20-1 with TRBJ1-1; D gene ambiguous. The CDR3 is 15 residues long. The germline gives CDR1 DFQATT, CDR2 SNEGSKA (reference sequence). Between the trimmed V and J ends, which lost 0 bases and 0 bases, there was a span of 11 bases.

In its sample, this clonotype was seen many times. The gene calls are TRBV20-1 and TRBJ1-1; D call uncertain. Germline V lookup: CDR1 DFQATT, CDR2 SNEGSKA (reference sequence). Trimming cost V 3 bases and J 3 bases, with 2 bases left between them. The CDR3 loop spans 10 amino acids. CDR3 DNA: TGCAGTGCTAGTTACACTGAAGCTTTCTTT. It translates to CSASYTEAFF.

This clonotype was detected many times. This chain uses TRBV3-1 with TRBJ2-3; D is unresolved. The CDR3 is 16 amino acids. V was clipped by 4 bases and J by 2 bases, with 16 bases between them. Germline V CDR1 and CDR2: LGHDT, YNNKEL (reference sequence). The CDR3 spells CASSLLPGGPTDTQYF. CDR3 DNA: TGTGCCAGCAGCCTTTTACCTGGCGGCCCCACAGATACGCAGTATTTT.

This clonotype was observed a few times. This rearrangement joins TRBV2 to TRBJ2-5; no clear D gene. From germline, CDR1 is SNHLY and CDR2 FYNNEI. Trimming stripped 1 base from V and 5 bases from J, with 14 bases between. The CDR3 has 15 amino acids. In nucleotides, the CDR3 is TGTGCCAGCAGTGAAGACTTGAAGGGCCGGGAGACCCAGTACTTC. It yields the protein CASSEDLKGRETQYF.